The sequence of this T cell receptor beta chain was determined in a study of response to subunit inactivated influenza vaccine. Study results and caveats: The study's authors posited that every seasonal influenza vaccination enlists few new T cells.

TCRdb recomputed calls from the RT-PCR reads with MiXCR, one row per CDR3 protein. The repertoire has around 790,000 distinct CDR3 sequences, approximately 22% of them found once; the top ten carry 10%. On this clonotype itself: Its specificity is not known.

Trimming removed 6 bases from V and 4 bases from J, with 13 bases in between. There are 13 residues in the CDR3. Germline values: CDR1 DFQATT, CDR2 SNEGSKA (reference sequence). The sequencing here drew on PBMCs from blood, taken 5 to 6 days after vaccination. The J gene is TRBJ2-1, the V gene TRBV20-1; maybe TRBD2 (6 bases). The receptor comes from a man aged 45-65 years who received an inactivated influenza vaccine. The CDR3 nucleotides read TGCAGTGCCGATGGGACTGTATACAATGAGCAGTTCTTC. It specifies CSADGTVYNEQFF.